This T cell receptor (beta chain) was sequenced during a study of identical twins (dated by TCRdb to about 2016). For the study in its entirety: TCR alpha and beta repertoires from monozygotic twins, unrelated adults of various ages and cord blood were deep-sequenced to test whether fetal clonotypes persist. To rule out contamination, the twin experiments were replicated at different times with different library preparation protocols. Overall study outcomes, separate from this receptor: Zero-insertion analyses could be partly confounded by invariant T cells such as MAIT and iNKT, though diverse VJ usage argued against such confounding for most clonotypes. Compared with coincidental sharing between unrelated individuals, an excess of low generation-probability sequences was observed among out-of-frame TCR alpha sequences shared between twins. In beta out-of-frame sequences, excess twin sharing was weaker, because having fewer shared sequences lowered the signal-to-noise ratio. Recombination models systematically underestimated out-of-frame TCR alpha sharing in monozygotic twins but agreed with sharing between unrelated individuals. Fewer insertions were carried by abundant cord blood beta clonotypes, a similar but weaker trend appeared in young adult naive repertoires, and no such trend appeared in memory repertoires. Because the same donors could not be followed over many years, conclusions were based on cross-sectional statistical analysis.

All donors were healthy Caucasians. Three pairs of female monozygotic twins, all aged roughly 18 to 29 years, made up the twin cohort. Positive isolation kits from Invitrogen were used to isolate CD4+ and CD8+ T cell populations. The CDR3 goes from the cysteine to the phenylalanine over 16 residues. CDR3 DNA is the only sequence kept; it has 48 bases, read in frame from the first base. The germline V gene (reference sequence) provides CDR1 PRHDT and CDR2 FYEKMQ. V is shortened by 3 bases, J by 0 bases, and the region joining them spans 12 bases. The library was obtained by 5' RACE. Data came from an Illumina HiSeq 2000. Template switching introduced a universal primer binding site; the final cDNA contained a unique molecular identifier, enabling accurate counting of TCR cDNA molecules. Specific primers in the conserved constant-segment region were used to synthesize first-strand cDNA for the TCR alpha and beta chains. To control for contamination, every cDNA library carried two barcodes: a SMART-Mk sample barcode plus Illumina barcodes. TruSeq adapter sequences along with Illumina sample barcodes were introduced in two successive PCR steps. Sequencing of the TCR alpha and beta cDNA libraries was done on the Illumina HiSeq platform using custom primers. In the authors' own workflow: MiGEC processed the raw reads to extract unique molecular identifiers, while MiXCR was used to determine the CDR3 positions. For each individual, recombination models were inferred using an EM algorithm with the repgenHMM and IGoR tools. Shared clonotype analysis was performed with the tcR package in R, normalizing sharing by the product of cloneset sizes. To study raw recombination without the effects of thymic and clonal selection, out-of-frame nonproductive sequences were analyzed. Using fastp trimming at Q25 and MiXCR clonotype assembly, TCRdb reanalyzed the public sequencing data and kept in-frame beta chains. Each CDR3 protein gets just one entry, which takes the most common genes and DNA from the rows behind it. The V and J calls follow TCRdb's processing rather than the paper's. This sample comprises 500,000 to 650,000 distinct CDR3 sequences, about 22% of them detected only once. Around 0.5% of the sample belongs to the ten largest clones.

As concerns this clonotype: The specificity of this receptor is unknown. Base quality data are lacking; no much larger clone is found one base away.

These same data were also listed under a study on yellow fever vaccine responses in identical twins. Taken from the second paper: According to the authors, in identical twins the way T cells responded to vaccination appeared partly convergent and partly personalized. In the study, vaccine-responding T cell clones were precisely tracked in identical twins.

This clonotype was sampled from a woman younger than 35 in good health. The receptor chain draws on TRBV13 and TRBJ1-5; possibly the D gene is TRBD1, per 5 matching bases. Sequencing input: CD4+ T cells sorted from blood. The CDR3 region: CASSFTRQHSNQPQHF. The nucleotide sequence is TGTGCCAGCAGCTTTACGAGACAGCATAGCAATCAGCCCCAGCATTTT.